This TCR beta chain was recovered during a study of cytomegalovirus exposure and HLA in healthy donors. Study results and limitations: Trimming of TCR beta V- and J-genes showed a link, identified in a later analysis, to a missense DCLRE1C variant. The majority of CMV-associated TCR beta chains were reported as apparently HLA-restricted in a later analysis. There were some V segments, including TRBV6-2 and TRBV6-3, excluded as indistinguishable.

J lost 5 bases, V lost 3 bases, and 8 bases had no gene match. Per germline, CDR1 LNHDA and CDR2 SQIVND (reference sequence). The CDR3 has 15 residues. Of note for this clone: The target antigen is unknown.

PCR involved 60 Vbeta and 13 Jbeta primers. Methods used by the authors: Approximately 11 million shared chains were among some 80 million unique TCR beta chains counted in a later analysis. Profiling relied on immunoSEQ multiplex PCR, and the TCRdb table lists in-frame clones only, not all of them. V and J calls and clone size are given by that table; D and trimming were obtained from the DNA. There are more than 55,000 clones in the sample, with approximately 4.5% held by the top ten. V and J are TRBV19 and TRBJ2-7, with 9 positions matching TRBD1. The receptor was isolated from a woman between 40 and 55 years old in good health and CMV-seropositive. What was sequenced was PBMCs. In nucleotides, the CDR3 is TGTGCCAGTAGTATCGGGACAGGGAGGAACGACGAGCAGTACTTC. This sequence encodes CASSIGTGRNDEQYF.